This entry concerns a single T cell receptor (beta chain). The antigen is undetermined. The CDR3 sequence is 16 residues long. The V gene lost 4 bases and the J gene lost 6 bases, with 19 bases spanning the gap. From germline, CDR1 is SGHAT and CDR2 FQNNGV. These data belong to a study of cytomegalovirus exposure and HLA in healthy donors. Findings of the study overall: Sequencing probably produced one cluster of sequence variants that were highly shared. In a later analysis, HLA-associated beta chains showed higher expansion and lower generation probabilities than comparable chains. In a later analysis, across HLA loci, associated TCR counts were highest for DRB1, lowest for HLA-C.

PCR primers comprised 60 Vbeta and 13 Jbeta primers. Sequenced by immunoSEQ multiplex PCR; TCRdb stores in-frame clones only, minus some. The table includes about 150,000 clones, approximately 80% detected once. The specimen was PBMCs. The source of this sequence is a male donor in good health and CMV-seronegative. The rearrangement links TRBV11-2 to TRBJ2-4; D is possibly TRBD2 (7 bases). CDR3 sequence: CASSSTALGGGNIQYF. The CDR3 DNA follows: TGTGCCAGCAGCTCTACTGCGTTGGGAGGGGGAAACATTCAGTACTTC.